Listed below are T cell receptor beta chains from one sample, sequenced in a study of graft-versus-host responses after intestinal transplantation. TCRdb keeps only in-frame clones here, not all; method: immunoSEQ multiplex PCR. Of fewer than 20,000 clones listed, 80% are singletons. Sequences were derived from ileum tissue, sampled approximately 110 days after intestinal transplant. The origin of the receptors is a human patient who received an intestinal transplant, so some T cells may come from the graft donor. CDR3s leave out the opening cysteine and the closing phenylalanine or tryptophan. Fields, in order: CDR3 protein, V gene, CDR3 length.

CDR3 protein: ASSFRTTTREQY
V gene: TRBV5-6
CDR3 length: 12

CDR3 protein: ASSFHPYGPQH
V gene: TRBV28
CDR3 length: 11

CDR3 protein: ASSIESQPQH
V gene: TRBV19
CDR3 length: 10

CDR3 protein: AWSAAGDYEQY
V gene: TRBV30
CDR3 length: 11

CDR3 protein: ASSVGPHDGFSYNEQF
V gene: TRBV9
CDR3 length: 16

CDR3 protein: ASSEVSYEQY
V gene: TRBV6-1
CDR3 length: 10

CDR3 protein: ASSFSTSGSTYEQY
V gene: TRBV6-5
CDR3 length: 14

CDR3 protein: ASSQDHWGTNYGYT
V gene: TRBV4-2
CDR3 length: 14

CDR3 protein: ASSLESTSGSSGTDTQY
V gene: TRBV5-1
CDR3 length: 17

CDR3 protein: ASSSRHRLNEKLF
V gene: TRBV11-1
CDR3 length: 13

CDR3 protein: ASSSLVGTDTQY
V gene: TRBV7-2
CDR3 length: 12

CDR3 protein: ALIRGVWTEAF
V gene: TRBV30
CDR3 length: 11

CDR3 protein: ASSLPNRNTEAF
V gene: TRBV11-2
CDR3 length: 12

CDR3 protein: ASSWVREQY
V gene: TRBV6-1
CDR3 length: 9

CDR3 protein: ASSPTGTGVSDTQY
V gene: TRBV28
CDR3 length: 14

CDR3 protein: ASSLGGTDTQY
V gene: TRBV11-3
CDR3 length: 11

CDR3 protein: ASSPGQTARETQY
V gene: TRBV7-9
CDR3 length: 13

CDR3 protein: AISVSGHALSRRSNQPQH
V gene: TRBV10-3
CDR3 length: 18

CDR3 protein: ASSLARRYYEQY
V gene: TRBV6-6
CDR3 length: 12

CDR3 protein: ASSHRGRSFALKNEKLF
V gene: TRBV5-5
CDR3 length: 17

CDR3 protein: ASSADRDRPYEQY
V gene: TRBV6-1
CDR3 length: 13

CDR3 protein: ASSPGGPNTGELF
V gene: TRBV7-7
CDR3 length: 13

CDR3 protein: ASSSHVRETQY
V gene: TRBV11-3
CDR3 length: 11

CDR3 protein: ASSVIRTGDPTEKLF
V gene: TRBV9
CDR3 length: 15